This T cell receptor beta chain was recorded in a study of early T cells in non-severe SARS-CoV-2 infection. Study as a whole: It was bulk RNA from unsorted whole blood that was sequenced, and the chains were unpaired.

Researchers tagged individual cDNA molecules with unique molecular identifiers. TCRdb fed the 5' RACE reads into MiXCR, producing one record per CDR3 protein. This sample has about 49,000 distinct CDR3 sequences; 12% occur once, and the top ten carry 2.5% to 3%. The germline CDR1 and CDR2 sequences are DFQATT and SNEGSKA (reference sequence). The CDR3 spans 17 residues. With V trimmed by 4 bases and J by 6 bases, 14 bases remained unmatched. This clonotype was seen ten or more times. This TCR was recovered from an adult who was a healthcare worker with PCR-confirmed SARS-CoV-2 infection or an uninfected control (not recorded which). This rearrangement joins TRBV20-1 to TRBJ2-1, with 11 bases fitting TRBD2. Source: whole blood, taken at baseline. The DNA for the CDR3 is TGCAGTGCTAAGGCACTAGCGGGAGCTCCCACCCTCAATGAGCAGTTCTTC. This encodes CSAKALAGAPTLNEQFF.